One sample yielded the 27 T cell receptor beta chains listed below, sequenced in a study of blood T cell repertoires in COVID-19. TCRdb keeps only in-frame clones here, not all; method: immunoSEQ multiplex PCR. The sample holds about 240,000 clones; about 86% are singletons and the top ten take about 3%. Sequences were obtained from peripheral blood. The receptors derive from a woman in her twenties or thirties who had recovered from COVID-19.

This rearrangement joins TRBV6-5 to TRBJ2-3, with 8 bases fitting TRBD1. V lost 2 bases, J lost 6 bases, and 7 bases stayed unmatched. The CDR3 contains 15 residues. Germline V CDR1 and CDR2: MNHEY, SVGAGI. CDR3 nucleotide sequence: TGTGCCAGCAGTTACCAGGGGGCTGCTTGGGATACGCAGTATTTT. Translation: CASSYQGAAWDTQYF.

The J gene is TRBJ1-1, the V gene TRBV15; 7 bases are shared with TRBD1. This CDR3 comprises 14 residues. Germline V gene lookup returns CDR1 LNHNV and CDR2 YYDKDF (reference sequence). V gave up 5 bases and J gave up 11 bases; unmatched junction bases: 14. Here the CDR3 reads CATSHDRATIGAFF. CDR3 sequence (DNA): TGTGCCACCAGCCATGACAGGGCCACCATTGGTGCTTTCTTT.

The CDR3 region is CASSLRTSGDTDTQYF. The DNA for the CDR3 is TGTGCCAGCAGCCTAAGGACTAGCGGGGACACAGATACGCAGTATTTT. The chain combines TRBV7-9 with TRBJ2-3; the match to TRBD2 covers 12 bases. The ends lost 5 bases at V and 2 bases at J; junction bases unmatched: 5. Germline CDR1 and CDR2: SEHNR and FQNEAQ (reference sequence). This CDR3 region has 16 residues.

The chain combines TRBV5-5 with TRBJ1-2; no firm D call. Trimming left V 0 bases short and J 7 bases short, with 7 bases between. CDR3 length equals 12 residues. Germline V CDR1 and CDR2: SGHKS, YYEKEE (reference sequence). This CDR3 is CASSLGGGGYTF. CDR3 sequence (DNA): TGTGCCAGCAGCTTGGGAGGAGGTGGCTACACCTTC.

The chain links TRBV5-4 to TRBJ2-4; tentative D call: TRBD2 (7 bases). This CDR3 comprises 14 residues. Germline V lookup: CDR1 SGHNT, CDR2 YYREEE (reference sequence). The ends were cut back, 6 bases at V and 7 bases at J, with 17 bases in the middle. The CDR3 region has the DNA TGTGCCAGCACCGTAGGGGGGGGCGCGAACATTCAGTACTTC. Amino acid sequence: CASTVGGGANIQYF.

This rearrangement joins TRBV3-1 (or the pseudogene TRBV3-2) to TRBJ2-1, with TRBD2 matching 10 bases. There are 15 residues in the CDR3. V gave up 2 bases and J gave up 9 bases; unmatched junction bases: 7. The germline V gene encodes CDR1 LGHDT and CDR2 YNNKEL (reference sequence). CDR3 in amino acids: CASSQRGLAGAEQFF. The CDR3 DNA reads TGTGCCAGCAGCCAAAGAGGGCTAGCGGGGGCTGAGCAGTTCTTC.

The chain uses TRBV18 and TRBJ2-7, with TRBD2 matching over 9 bases. The CDR3 covers 14 residues. V lost 6 bases, J lost 5 bases, and 8 bases stayed unmatched. Germline assignment: CDR1 KGHSH and CDR2 LQKENI. The CDR3 protein is CASSPGVAGDEQYF. CDR3 DNA sequence: TGTGCCAGCTCCCCCGGGGTAGCGGGGGACGAGCAGTACTTC.

The V gene is TRBV6-5, the J gene TRBJ1-5, with TRBD1 matching over 9 bases. V dropped 8 bases and J dropped 6; count of bases not matched to a gene: 8. The CDR3 is made up of 14 amino acids. Germline loops: CDR1 MNHEY, CDR2 SVGAGI. This chain's CDR3 is CASGGTGRGQPQHF. CDR3 sequence (DNA): TGTGCCAGCGGAGGGACAGGGAGAGGTCAGCCCCAGCATTTT.

This clone has just a few counts. The chain employs TRBV6-6 and TRBJ1-1, with 7 bases fitting TRBD1. The V segment lost 2 bases and the J segment 11 bases; nucleotides outside the gene matches: 8. CDR1 and CDR2 from the germline V gene are MNHNY and SVGAGI (reference sequence). The CDR3 is 13 amino acids. The CDR3 coding sequence is TGTGCCAGCAGTTACGGGGACAGCGACGACGCTTTCTTT. It is translated as CASSYGDSDDAFF.

The rearrangement uses TRBV7-9 and TRBJ1-2, with 7 positions matching TRBD1. Germline V gene data show CDR1 as SEHNR and CDR2 as FQNEAQ (reference sequence). J gave up 1 base and V 5 bases, and 7 bases lay outside the gene matches. CDR3 size: 15 residues. The DNA of the CDR3 is TGTGCCAGCAGCCTAACAGGGGTCGTTAACTATGGCTACACCTTC. This codes for CASSLTGVVNYGYTF.

This chain connects TRBV19 to TRBJ1-5; TRBD1 might be the D (5 bases). The CDR3 loop spans 18 amino acids. Trimming pared 3 bases from V and 2 bases from J, leaving 20 bases between. Germline V gene sequence: CDR1 LNHDA, CDR2 SQIVND (reference sequence). Here the CDR3 reads CASSIGIGGGPGNQPQHF. As DNA, the CDR3 is TGTGCCAGTAGTATTGGAATCGGCGGGGGTCCCGGCAATCAGCCCCAGCATTTT.

This clone was found once. The chain recombines TRBV7-3 with TRBJ2-2; D remains ambiguous. The CDR3 totals 14 residues. Trimming removed 4 bases at V and 0 bases at J, with 6 bases between. The germline gives CDR1 SGHTA, CDR2 FQGTGA. This CDR3 reads CASSSPANTGELFF. The CDR3 bases are TGTGCCAGCAGCTCCCCCGCGAACACCGGGGAGCTGTTTTTT.

This chain links TRBV9 with TRBJ2-3; tentatively, D is TRBD1 (5 bases). CDR1 SGDLS and CDR2 YYNGEE come from the germline V gene. The CDR3 consists of 17 residues. The V and J ends lost 0 bases and 3 bases respectively, with 17 bases between them. CDR3: CASSVAWPGPRTDTQYF. The CDR3 DNA reads as TGTGCCAGCAGCGTAGCTTGGCCAGGGCCAAGGACAGATACGCAGTATTTT.

The J gene is TRBJ2-5, the V gene TRBV7-6, with a weak D call TRBD2 (6 bases). The CDR3 has 16 residues. The germline V and J ends were trimmed by 2 bases and 2 bases, with 15 bases remaining between them. CDR1 is SGHVS, CDR2 FNYEAQ, per germline. The CDR3 protein is CASSLNGGAKQETQYF. The DNA for the CDR3 is TGTGCCAGCAGCTTAAATGGAGGGGCCAAGCAAGAGACCCAGTACTTC.

The chain carries TRBV6-1 and TRBJ1-1; D might be TRBD1 (5 bases). CDR1 MNHNS and CDR2 SASEGT come from the germline V gene. The CDR3 sequence is 16 residues long. Trimming cost V 3 bases and J 8 bases, with 22 bases left between them. CDR3 nucleotide sequence: TGTGCCAGCAGTGAGATAGCGGCCTGGGGCCCGGCAGAAGCTTTCTTT. Amino acid sequence: CASSEIAAWGPAEAFF.

This clone was counted many times. The chain uses TRBV7-9 and TRBJ2-1, with D unresolved. The germline V and J ends were trimmed by 8 bases and 4 bases, with 6 bases remaining between them. The CDR3 extends over 11 amino acids. Germline values: CDR1 SEHNR, CDR2 FQNEAQ (reference sequence). This chain's CDR3 is CASALYNEQFF. The DNA for the CDR3 is TGTGCCAGCGCACTTTACAATGAGCAGTTCTTC.

The chain combines TRBV3-1 (or the pseudogene TRBV3-2) with TRBJ2-7; 7 bases line up with TRBD2. Trimming cost V 4 bases and J 7 bases; bases outside gene matches: 7. CDR1 and CDR2 (germline): LGHDT, YNNKEL (reference sequence). The CDR3 loop spans 13 amino acids. The DNA for the CDR3 is TGTGCCAGCAGCCTCACCCCCGGGGGGGAGCAGTACTTC. Translating gives CASSLTPGGEQYF.

J is TRBJ2-5 and V is TRBV2, with TRBD2 identical over 11 bases. The CDR3 contains 15 residues. CDR1 is SNHLY, CDR2 FYNNEI, per germline. V dropped 7 bases and J dropped 2; count of bases not matched to a gene: 6. CDR3: CASTGLAGFQETQYF. In DNA, the CDR3 is TGTGCCAGCACTGGACTAGCGGGTTTTCAAGAGACCCAGTACTTC.

The chain combines TRBV29-1 with TRBJ1-2; a weak D match, TRBD1 (5 bases). Germline V gene sequence: CDR1 SQVTM, CDR2 ANQGSEA. The ends were cut back, 3 bases at V and 2 bases at J, with 13 bases in the middle. CDR3 size: 14 residues. CDR3 DNA sequence: TGCAGCGTTGAGGGAGGTGGGGACAACTATGGCTACACCTTC. This encodes CSVEGGGDNYGYTF.

This sequence joins TRBV11-1 and TRBJ2-7, with a possible D match to TRBD1 (6 bases). This CDR3 comprises 15 residues. The ends were cut back, 0 bases at V and 6 bases at J, with 15 bases in the middle. Germline CDR1 and CDR2: SGHAT and FQDESV (reference sequence). The CDR3 is CASSLAGRGLGEQYF. The DNA of the CDR3 is TGTGCCAGCAGCTTAGCGGGCAGGGGTCTCGGCGAGCAGTACTTC.

The genes are TRBV19 and TRBJ2-6; D ambiguous. The CDR3 contains 15 residues. Germline CDR1 reads LNHDA; CDR2 reads SQIVND (reference sequence). V lost 6 bases and J lost 0, with 9 bases in between. CDR3 loop: CASSLFGSGANVLTF. CDR3 sequence (DNA): TGTGCCAGTAGCCTGTTCGGCTCTGGGGCCAACGTCCTGACTTTC. The full variable domain, rest sourced from reference TRBV19 and TRBJ2-6, is DGGITQSPKYLFRKEGQNVTLSCEQNLNHDAMYWYRQDPGQGLRLIYYSQIVNDFQKGDIAEGYSVSREKKESFPLTVTSAQKNPTAFYLCASSLFGSGANVLTFGAGSRLTVL.

V gene TRBV2 combines with J gene TRBJ1-3; D ambiguous. The CDR3 covers 13 residues. V was shortened by 6 bases and J by 0 bases, with 6 bases between the two germline ends. Germline assignment: CDR1 SNHLY and CDR2 FYNNEI. The CDR3 nucleotides read TGTGCCAGCAGCGGAGACTCTGGAAACACCATATATTTT. This codes for CASSGDSGNTIYF. The full variable domain, in which reference TRBV2 and TRBJ1-3 provide the parts outside the CDR3, is EPEVTQTPSHQVTQMGQEVILRCVPISNHLYFYWYRQILGQKVEFLVSFYNNEISEKSEIFDDQFSVERPDGSNFTLKIRSTKLEDSAMYFCASSGDSGNTIYFGEGSWLTVV.

The chain combines TRBV9 with TRBJ2-7; D may be TRBD1 (6 bases). Deletions cut 0 bases from V and 0 bases from J, with 10 bases between. The CDR3 is 15 residues long. Germline V gene sequence: CDR1 SGDLS, CDR2 YYNGEE. CDR3 amino acids: CASSVATGNSYEQYF. CDR3 bases: TGTGCCAGCAGCGTAGCTACAGGGAACTCCTACGAGCAGTACTTC.

This clone was seen more than once but under ten times. This chain joins TRBV3-1 (or the pseudogene TRBV3-2) and TRBJ1-5, with unresolved D. Germline CDR1 LGHDT, CDR2 YNNKEL (reference sequence). V was trimmed by 1 base and J by 7 bases, leaving 5 bases between them. This CDR3 region has 12 residues. The CDR3 spells CASSQAGQPQHF. The DNA of the CDR3 is TGTGCCAGCAGCCAAGCAGGACAGCCCCAGCATTTT.

The J gene is TRBJ2-1, the V gene TRBV7-2, with TRBD2 as a possible D gene (5 bases). Trimming left V 4 bases short and J 1 base short, with 8 bases between. Germline CDR1 SGHTA, CDR2 FQGNSA. The CDR3 extends over 14 amino acids. CDR3 region: CASSSGGSYNEQFF. The CDR3 DNA sequence: TGTGCCAGCAGCTCGGGCGGGTCCTACAATGAGCAGTTCTTC. Full variable domain (missing parts from reference TRBV7-2 and TRBJ2-1): GAGVSQSPSNKVTEKGKDVELRCDPISGHTALYWYRQSLGQGLEFLIYFQGNSAPDKSGLPSDRFSAERTGGSVSTLTIQRTQQEDSAVYLCASSSGGSYNEQFFGPGTRLTVL.

CDR3 sequence: CASSYPSRDFYGYTF. The CDR3 DNA is TGTGCCAGCTCCTACCCCAGCCGGGATTTCTATGGCTACACCTTC. The chain has TRBV6-5 and TRBJ1-2; D remains ambiguous. CDR3 length: 15 amino acids. V was shortened by 8 bases and J by 4 bases, with 20 bases between the two germline ends. Germline V gene lookup returns CDR1 MNHEY and CDR2 SVGAGI.

In its sample, this clone was seen many times. V and J are TRBV5-6 and TRBJ2-3, with 8 bases fitting TRBD2. The CDR3 runs 14 residues. Per the germline V gene, CDR1 is SGHDT and CDR2 is YYEEEE. V dropped 2 bases and J dropped 4; count of bases not matched to a gene: 3. Here the CDR3 reads CASSFGLAPDTQYF. The CDR3 DNA reads as TGTGCCAGCAGCTTCGGACTAGCCCCAGATACGCAGTATTTT.